The rows below give T cell receptor beta chains drawn from one sample of a study of cytomegalovirus exposure and HLA in healthy donors. Assay: immunoSEQ multiplex PCR; the TCRdb copy retains only in-frame clones and omits some. The data contain 150,000 to 200,000 clones, 60% to 80% of them singletons. The sequenced sample consisted of PBMCs. All receptors derive from a middle-aged man in good health and CMV-seropositive. Each CDR3 is given with its conserved first and last residue. Each record gives: J gene, V gene, clone size, D gene, CDR3 protein, CDR3 DNA. D genes are given only for firm matches. Some rows have no size entry. The others give once, few or many, or a class for an expanded clone.

TRBJ1-1,TRBV29-1,-,-,CSAYGGILAEAFF,TGCAGCGCATATGGAGGGATCCTGGCTGAAGCTTTCTTT
TRBJ1-4,TRBV23-1,-,-,CASSHTPGAEEKLFF,TGCGCCAGCAGTCATACCCCAGGGGCGGAGGAAAAACTGTTTTTT
TRBJ1-2,TRBV7-9,-,-,CASSPTNRDYNYGYTF,TGTGCCAGCAGCCCTACTAACAGGGATTATAACTATGGCTACACCTTC
TRBJ1-5,TRBV5-1,once,-,CASSLGPGEAQHF,TGCGCCAGCAGCTTAGGGCCCGGGGAGGCCCAGCATTTT
TRBJ2-1,TRBV7-2,few,TRBD2,CASSLDLAGGNEQFF,TGTGCCAGCAGCTTAGACTTAGCGGGGGGTAATGAGCAGTTCTTC
TRBJ2-3,TRBV4-3,-,TRBD2,CASSQFGTSGDTQYF,TGCGCCAGCAGCCAATTCGGAACTAGCGGAGATACGCAGTATTTT
TRBJ2-5,TRBV7-2,-,-,CASSLVPSQETQYF,TGTGCCAGCAGCTTAGTACCCAGCCAAGAGACCCAGTACTTC
TRBJ2-2,TRBV4-1,-,-,CASSQPTQNTGELFF,TGCGCCAGCAGCCAACCGACACAGAACACCGGGGAGCTGTTTTTT
TRBJ2-1,TRBV5-1,-,TRBD2,CASSRKLAASYNEQFF,TGCGCCAGCAGCAGAAAACTAGCGGCGTCCTACAATGAGCAGTTCTTC
TRBJ2-1,TRBV28,-,-,CASSFEGQGYNEQFF,TGTGCCAGCAGTTTTGAAGGACAAGGCTACAATGAGCAGTTCTTC
TRBJ2-5,TRBV2,few,TRBD2,CASAGGGAGGPQGTQYF,TGTGCTTCAGCAGGAGGGGGAGCGGGGGGTCCCCAGGGGACCCAGTACTTC
TRBJ1-3,TRBV9,once,TRBD1,CASSPTTGAGNTIYF,TGTGCCAGCAGCCCGACGACAGGGGCTGGAAACACCATATATTTT
TRBJ2-1,TRBV10-2,-,-,CASRVYSEQFF,TGCGCCAGCAGGGTCTATAGTGAGCAGTTCTTC
TRBJ2-2,TRBV7-9,-,-,CASSLGRRTNTGELFF,TGTGCCAGCAGCTTAGGGAGGCGGACGAACACCGGGGAGCTGTTTTTT
TRBJ2-2,TRBV6-1,-,-,CASSEGETRELFF,TGTGCCAGCAGTGAGGGTGAGACTCGGGAGCTGTTTTTT
TRBJ1-4,TRBV5-1,few,TRBD1,CASSLARDRIFAEKLFF,TGCGCCAGCAGCTTGGCCCGGGACAGGATTTTCGCTGAAAAACTGTTTTTT
TRBJ1-5,TRBV10-1,-,TRBD1,CASSEYWAGGSNQPQHF,TGCGCCAGCAGTGAGTATTGGGCAGGGGGTAGCAATCAGCCCCAGCATTTT
TRBJ2-2,TRBV9,-,TRBD2,CASSVGKGGTSGALNTGELFF,TGTGCCAGCAGCGTAGGAAAAGGAGGGACTAGCGGGGCCCTTAACACCGGGGAGCTGTTTTTT
TRBJ2-1,TRBV2,once,-,CASINTRRARDEQFF,TGTGCCAGCATAAACACTAGGAGGGCACGGGATGAGCAGTTCTTC
TRBJ2-6,TRBV25-1,-,TRBD1,CASSETGGSGANVLTF,TGTGCCAGCAGTGAGACAGGGGGTTCTGGGGCCAACGTCCTGACTTTC
TRBJ1-1,TRBV5-1,-,-,CASSLDGGNTEAFF,TGCGCCAGCAGCTTGGACGGGGGAAACACTGAAGCTTTCTTT
TRBJ1-2,TRBV27,-,TRBD1,CASSPARDSLDGYTF,TGTGCCAGCAGTCCCGCCCGGGACAGCTTAGATGGCTACACCTTC
TRBJ2-5,TRBV5-1,-,-,CASSLNRVKETQYF,TGCGCCAGCAGCTTAAACAGGGTAAAAGAGACCCAGTACTTC
TRBJ2-2,TRBV7-6,-,TRBD2,CASRSGGANTGELFF,TGTGCCAGCAGGTCGGGGGGGGCGAACACCGGGGAGCTGTTTTTT
TRBJ1-2,TRBV4-1,-,-,CASSQNDLEKHGYTF,TGCGCCAGCAGCCAAAATGACCTGGAGAAACATGGCTACACCTTC
TRBJ2-3,TRBV7-9,few,-,CASSLVLAHATDTQYF,TGTGCCAGCAGCTTAGTCCTAGCGCATGCCACAGATACGCAGTATTTT
TRBJ1-1,TRBV5-6,-,TRBD1,CASTPGQVNTEAFF,TGTGCCAGCACCCCCGGACAGGTGAACACTGAAGCTTTCTTT
TRBJ2-2,TRBV28,few,TRBD2,CASIYQRGGMITGELFF,TGTGCCAGCATTTACCAGCGGGGGGGGATGATCACCGGGGAGCTGTTTTTT
TRBJ2-5,TRBV5-1,once,TRBD1,CASSLGQATQETQYF,TGCGCCAGCAGCCTTGGACAGGCGACACAAGAGACCCAGTACTTC
TRBJ2-5,TRBV5-6,-,TRBD1,CASSFGQGVWLETQYF,TGTGCCAGCAGCTTTGGACAGGGGGTATGGTTGGAGACCCAGTACTTC
TRBJ1-1,TRBV10-3,-,-,CAISVNSMNTEAFF,TGTGCCATCAGTGTAAACTCCATGAACACTGAAGCTTTCTTT
TRBJ1-1,TRBV11-2,few,-,CASSFQGRGNTEAFF,TGTGCCAGCAGCTTTCAGGGGCGAGGTAACACTGAAGCTTTCTTT
TRBJ1-6,TRBV6-4,-,-,CASGMEYNSPLHF,TGTGCCAGCGGCATGGAGTATAATTCACCCCTCCACTTT
TRBJ1-5,TRBV6-5,-,TRBD1,CASSKGTGNQPQHF,TGTGCCAGCAGTAAGGGGACAGGTAATCAGCCCCAGCATTTT
TRBJ2-1,TRBV13,-,-,CASSLAGGASEQFF,TGTGCCAGCAGCTTAGCTGGGGGGGCGAGTGAGCAGTTCTTC
TRBJ1-6,TRBV2,few,-,CASIGENNSPLHF,TGTGCCAGCATTGGGGAGAATAATTCACCCCTCCACTTT
TRBJ2-7,TRBV7-9,-,TRBD2,CASRLTSGYEQYF,TGTGCCAGCAGACTAACTAGCGGCTACGAGCAGTACTTC
TRBJ2-7,TRBV19,-,-,CASSIEAGREQYF,TGTGCCAGTAGTATAGAGGCAGGGCGCGAGCAGTACTTC
TRBJ2-3,TRBV2,-,-,CASMGYPNTDTQYF,TGTGCCAGCATGGGCTATCCGAACACAGATACGCAGTATTTT
TRBJ1-1,TRBV4-1,-,TRBD1,CASSQDRDRAGTGSIEAFF,TGCGCCAGCAGCCAAGATAGGGATAGGGCCGGGACAGGGTCTATTGAAGCTTTCTTT
TRBJ1-1,TRBV29-1,-,-,CSASGLLNTEAFF,TGCAGCGCATCGGGACTCTTGAACACTGAAGCTTTCTTT
TRBJ1-3,TRBV28,-,-,CASSLTGPSGNTIYF,TGTGCCAGCAGTTTAACAGGGCCCTCTGGAAACACCATATATTTT
TRBJ1-2,TRBV29-1,-,TRBD1,CSVSGQGTYGYTF,TGCAGCGTTTCCGGACAGGGAACCTATGGCTACACCTTC
TRBJ1-1,TRBV6-5,-,-,CASSPSYTHTEAFF,TGTGCCAGCAGTCCCTCTTACACGCACACTGAAGCTTTCTTT